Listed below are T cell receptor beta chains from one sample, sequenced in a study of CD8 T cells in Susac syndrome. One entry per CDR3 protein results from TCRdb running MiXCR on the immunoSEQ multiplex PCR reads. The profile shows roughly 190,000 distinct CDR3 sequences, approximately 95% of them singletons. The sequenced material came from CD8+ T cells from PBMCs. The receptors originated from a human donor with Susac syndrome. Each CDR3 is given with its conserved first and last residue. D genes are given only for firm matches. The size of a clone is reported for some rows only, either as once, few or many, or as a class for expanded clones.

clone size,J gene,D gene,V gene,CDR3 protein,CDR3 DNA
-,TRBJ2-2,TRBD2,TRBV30,CAWSEGLADTGELFF,TGTGCCTGGAGTGAGGGACTAGCGGACACCGGGGAGCTGTTTTTT
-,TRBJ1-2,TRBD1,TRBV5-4,CASSLGAGQYVVNYGYTF,TGTGCCAGCAGCTTGGGAGCGGGACAGTACGTCGTAAACTATGGCTACACCTTC
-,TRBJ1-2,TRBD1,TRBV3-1,CASSQDIGTGSGYTF,TGTGCCAGCAGCCAAGATATAGGGACAGGGAGCGGCTACACCTTC
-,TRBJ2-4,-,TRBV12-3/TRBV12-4,CASSPSSGILAKNIQYF,TGTGCCAGCAGTCCCAGTTCGGGAATACTAGCCAAAAACATTCAGTACTTC
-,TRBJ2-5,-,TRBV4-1,CASSQVYAGQETQYF,TGCGCCAGCAGCCAAGTGTATGCAGGGCAAGAGACCCAGTACTTC
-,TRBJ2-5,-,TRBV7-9,CASSAAGRGKETQYF,TGTGCCAGCAGCGCAGCCGGACGGGGAAAAGAGACCCAGTACTTC
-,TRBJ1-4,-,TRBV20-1,CSAERGWDNEKLFF,TGCAGTGCCGAAAGAGGGTGGGACAATGAAAAACTGTTTTTT
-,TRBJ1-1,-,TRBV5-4,CASSPVGLAGTEAFF,TGTGCCAGCAGCCCCGTTGGTTTAGCTGGTACTGAAGCTTTCTTT
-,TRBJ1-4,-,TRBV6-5,CASGSELWSEKLFF,TGTGCCAGCGGAAGTGAATTGTGGAGTGAAAAACTGTTTTTT
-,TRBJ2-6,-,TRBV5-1,CASSLVDLSGANVLTF,TGCGCCAGCAGCTTGGTGGACCTCTCTGGGGCCAACGTCCTGACTTTC
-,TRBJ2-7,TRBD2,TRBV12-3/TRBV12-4,CASSFTSGGTYEQYF,TGTGCCAGCAGTTTTACTAGCGGGGGTACCTACGAGCAGTACTTC
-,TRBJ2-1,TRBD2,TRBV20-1,CSASAGLAGGDSYNEQFF,TGCAGTGCTAGTGCCGGACTAGCGGGAGGGGACTCCTACAATGAGCAGTTCTTC
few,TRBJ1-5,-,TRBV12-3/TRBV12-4,CASSWGSNQPQHF,TGTGCCAGCAGTTGGGGTAGCAATCAGCCCCAGCATTTT
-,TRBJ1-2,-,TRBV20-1,CSAARKADYGYTF,TGCAGTGCTGCCCGAAAGGCGGACTATGGCTACACCTTC
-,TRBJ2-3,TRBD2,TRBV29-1,CSVGTSGGTDTQYF,TGCAGCGTGGGGACTAGCGGGGGCACAGATACGCAGTATTTT
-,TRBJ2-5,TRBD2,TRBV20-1,CSLRRGLAGEETQYF,TGCAGTCTTAGACGGGGACTAGCGGGAGAAGAGACCCAGTACTTC
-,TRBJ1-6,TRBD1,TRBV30,CAWSVQGQGRSPLHF,TGTGCCTGGAGTGTACAGGGACAGGGAAGATCACCCCTCCACTTT
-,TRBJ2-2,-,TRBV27,CASGRQVGYTGELFF,TGTGCCAGCGGGAGGCAGGTCGGTTACACCGGGGAGCTGTTTTTT
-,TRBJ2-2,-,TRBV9,CASSGSLAGGTGELFF,TGTGCCAGCAGCGGATCACTAGCAGGTGGGACCGGGGAGCTGTTTTTT
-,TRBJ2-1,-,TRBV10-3,CAISESTNYNEQFF,TGTGCCATCAGTGAGTCTACTAACTACAATGAGCAGTTCTTC
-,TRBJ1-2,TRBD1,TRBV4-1,CASSLLPGQNSYGYTF,TGCGCCAGCAGCCTCCTACCGGGACAGAATTCCTATGGCTACACCTTC
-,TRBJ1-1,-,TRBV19,CAIRRDPGEAFF,TGTGCCATCCGGAGAGATCCCGGTGAAGCTTTCTTT
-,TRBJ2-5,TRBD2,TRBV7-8,CASSLAFGSGGAETQYF,TGTGCCAGCAGCTTAGCGTTCGGAAGCGGGGGGGCCGAGACCCAGTACTTC
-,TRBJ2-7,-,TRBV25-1,CASSDHYEQYF,TGTGCCAGCAGTGACCACTACGAGCAGTACTTC
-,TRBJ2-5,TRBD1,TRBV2,CASRDRGNQETQYF,TGTGCCAGCAGGGACAGGGGGAATCAGGAGACCCAGTACTTC
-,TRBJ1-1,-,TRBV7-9,CASSQTPDEAFF,TGTGCCAGCAGCCAAACCCCAGATGAAGCTTTCTTT
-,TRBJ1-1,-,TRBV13,CASSSREATEAFF,TGTGCCAGCAGCTCCAGGGAGGCCACTGAAGCTTTCTTT
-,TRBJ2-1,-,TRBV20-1,CSAKESYNEQFF,TGCAGTGCTAAGGAATCCTACAATGAGCAGTTCTTC
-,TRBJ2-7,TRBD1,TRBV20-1,CSARAGPGQGYEQYF,TGCAGTGCTCGCGCCGGCCCGGGACAGGGTTACGAGCAGTACTTC
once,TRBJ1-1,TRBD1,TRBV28,CASSSRQGASEAFF,TGTGCCAGCAGCTCTAGACAGGGGGCCTCTGAAGCTTTCTTT
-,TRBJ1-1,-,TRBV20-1,CSARDLGSTEAFF,TGCAGTGCTAGAGATTTAGGGAGCACTGAAGCTTTCTTT
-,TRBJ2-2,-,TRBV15,CATSRVPASAGELFF,TGTGCCACCAGCAGGGTTCCTGCTTCCGCCGGGGAGCTGTTTTTT
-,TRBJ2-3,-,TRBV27,CASSFRGATNTQYF,TGTGCCAGCAGTTTCAGGGGCGCCACAAATACGCAGTATTTT
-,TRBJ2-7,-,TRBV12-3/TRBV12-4,CASSRGTYEQYF,TGTGCCAGCAGCCGGGGGACCTACGAGCAGTACTTC
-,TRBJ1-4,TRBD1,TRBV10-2,CASSDNRGEKLFF,TGCGCCAGCAGCGATAACAGGGGTGAAAAACTGTTTTTT
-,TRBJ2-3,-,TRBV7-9,CASSLGAARYADTQYF,TGTGCCAGCAGCTTAGGGGCGGCCCGGTACGCAGATACGCAGTATTTT
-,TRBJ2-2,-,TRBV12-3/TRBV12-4,CASRRTDLMNTGELFF,TGTGCCAGCAGGCGGACAGACCTAATGAACACCGGGGAGCTGTTTTTT
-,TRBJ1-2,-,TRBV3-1,CASSQGRLYGYTF,TGTGCCAGCAGCCAAGGAAGACTCTATGGCTACACCTTC
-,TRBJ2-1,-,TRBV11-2,CASSLGNQGYEQFF,TGTGCCAGCAGCTTAGGAAATCAGGGGTATGAGCAGTTCTTC
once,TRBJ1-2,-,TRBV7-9,CASSFSHSLYGYTF,TGTGCCAGCAGCTTTAGTCATTCCCTCTATGGCTACACCTTC
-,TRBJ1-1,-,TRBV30,CAWSAPPGAEAFF,TGTGCCTGGAGTGCCCCCCCGGGGGCTGAAGCTTTCTTT
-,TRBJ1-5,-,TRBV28,CASRQVRNQPQHF,TGTGCCAGCAGACAGGTACGGAATCAGCCCCAGCATTTT
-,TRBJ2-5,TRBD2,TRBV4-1,CASSSTSGRETQYF,TGCGCCAGCAGCTCGACTAGCGGGAGAGAGACCCAGTACTTC
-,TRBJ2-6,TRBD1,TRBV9,CASSPNTGEGANVLTF,TGTGCCAGCAGCCCAAACACAGGGGAAGGGGCCAACGTCCTGACTTTC
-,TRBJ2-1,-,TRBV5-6,CASSFHVSWSRDDNEQFF,TGTGCCAGCAGCTTTCACGTATCGTGGAGCCGAGACGACAATGAGCAGTTCTTC
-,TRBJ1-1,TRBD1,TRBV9,CASSVDTGATEAFF,TGTGCCAGCAGCGTGGATACAGGGGCCACTGAAGCTTTCTTT
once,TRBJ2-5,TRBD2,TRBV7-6,CASSLFTSEETQYF,TGTGCCAGCAGCTTATTTACTAGCGAGGAGACCCAGTACTTC
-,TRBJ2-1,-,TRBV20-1,CSARDGGDTYNEQFF,TGCAGTGCTAGAGATGGGGGCGACACCTACAATGAGCAGTTCTTC
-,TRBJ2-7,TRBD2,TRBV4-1,CASSPGLAGLSYEQYF,TGCGCCAGCAGCCCGGGGCTAGCGGGACTCTCCTACGAGCAGTACTTC
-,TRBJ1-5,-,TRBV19,CASSTSLGRYSNQPQHF,TGTGCCAGCTCGACTAGCTTGGGACGGTATAGCAATCAGCCCCAGCATTTT
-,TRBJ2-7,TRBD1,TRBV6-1,CASSTPPGQGIYEQYF,TGTGCCAGCAGTACGCCTCCGGGACAGGGGATCTACGAGCAGTACTTC
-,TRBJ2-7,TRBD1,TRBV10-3,CAIRSGQNSYEQYF,TGTGCCATCAGATCGGGACAGAACTCCTACGAGCAGTACTTC
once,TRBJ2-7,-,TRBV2,CASSDLRAYEQYF,TGTGCCAGCAGTGACCTTAGGGCCTACGAGCAGTACTTC
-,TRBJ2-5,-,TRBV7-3,CASSFTAGPYQYF,TGTGCCAGCAGCTTCACAGCAGGGCCCTATCAGTACTTC
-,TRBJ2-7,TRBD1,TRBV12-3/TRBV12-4,CASSLKTGNSYEQYF,TGTGCCAGCAGTTTAAAGACAGGGAACTCCTACGAGCAGTACTTC
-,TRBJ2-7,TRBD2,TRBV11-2,CASSLLSGRDDEQYF,TGTGCCAGCAGCCTCCTGAGCGGGAGGGACGACGAGCAGTACTTC
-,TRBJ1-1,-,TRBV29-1,CSVYGLLPNTEAFF,TGCAGCGTTTATGGTCTTCTCCCGAACACTGAAGCTTTCTTT